This TCR beta chain came from a study of blood T cell repertoires in COVID-19. Study overall: The United States, Italy and Spain were the sources of the acute and convalescent COVID-19 samples. Sample material is recorded as cDNA or gDNA derived from T cells, B-cell-depleted T cells, or PBMCs.

Per the original methods: Reference gene primer amplification in the assay estimated nucleated cell counts. Sequencing was performed with immunoSEQ multiplex PCR; in TCRdb, only in-frame clones are kept and a portion is missing. Clone size and the V and J calls come from that table; the DNA yielded D and trimming. This sample has about 400,000 clones, with 70% to 90% found just once. CDR1 is MDHEN, CDR2 SYDVKM, per germline. V was cut by 5 bases and J by 0 bases, with 17 bases left in between. The CDR3 is 17 residues long. Residents of about two dozen US areas, aged roughly 18 to 90 years, made up the participants.

The TCR sequence derives from a woman under 30 with acute COVID-19. The sample comprised PBMCs or T cells enriched from blood (not recorded which). This sequence joins TRBV28 and TRBJ1-5, with unresolved D. CDR3 coding DNA: TGTGCCAGCAGTCCTTTGGAGCCAGCAAATAGCAATCAGCCCCAGCATTTT. This translates into CASSPLEPANSNQPQHF.